This entry describes one T cell receptor beta chain. This CDR3 contains 15 residues. V gave up 5 bases and J gave up 7 bases; unmatched junction bases: 13. CDR1 and CDR2 from the germline V gene are LNHDA and SQIVND (reference sequence). The data were taken from a study of blood T cell repertoires in COVID-19. At the level of the study: Spain, Italy and the United States supplied samples that represented acute and convalescent COVID-19.

Seattle patient enrollment occurred during active infection, with longitudinal follow-up thereafter. The authors' processing: Amplification from reference gene primers served as the basis for estimated nucleated cell counts. Assay: immunoSEQ multiplex PCR; the TCRdb copy retains only in-frame clones and omits some. V and J calls and clone size come straight from that table; D and trimming were deduced from the DNA. The sample records fewer than 350,000 clones, less than 90% being singletons. The material sequenced was peripheral blood. This sequence was found in a woman in her twenties or thirties with COVID-19, enrolled during active disease. The rearrangement joins TRBV19 to TRBJ2-7; TRBD1 aligns across 8 bases. DNA of the CDR3: TGTGCCAGTAGTCCAAAGGGGACAGGCCTGCGGGAGCAGTACTTC. Amino acid sequence: CASSPKGTGLREQYF.